The source of this T cell receptor beta chain is a study of T cells in Graves' hyperthyroidism and ophthalmopathy. The overall study: Initial diagnosis, before any treatment, was when peripheral blood was collected. The study, taken as a whole, reports: Among clonotypes expanded in thyroid above 0.001, most were also found in blood.

TCR beta CDR3 regions were amplified from RNA. HTBI primers were the set used in a first-round RT-PCR of the TCR CDR3. Via MiXCR, TCRdb re-called the multiplex PCR reads, giving one row per CDR3 protein. The repertoire includes hundreds of thousands of distinct CDR3 sequences, 15% to 20% of them detected once, and 47% sits in the top ten. It was uncontrolled infection, other autoimmune disease, pregnancy or lactation that excluded patients. Diagnosis rested on symptoms, serum thyroxine and TRAb, thyroid ultrasound, and orbital computed tomography. This clonotype showed up many times. Its specificity is unknown. The sequenced sample consisted of blood. This sequence was found in a man between 35 and 55 years old with Graves' ophthalmopathy.

The CDR3 is CSAKKNTNYGYTF. The CDR3 DNA reads as TGCAGTGCTAAGAAGAATACTAACTATGGCTACACCTTC. J is TRBJ1-2 and V is TRBV20-1; no clear D gene. Germline V lookup: CDR1 DFQATT, CDR2 SNEGSKA (reference sequence). The CDR3 runs to 13 residues. V was trimmed by 4 bases and J by 0 bases, leaving 9 bases between them.